These 4 T cell receptor beta chains originate from one sample sequenced in a study of OX40 agonist ivuxolimab in advanced cancers. TCRdb keeps only in-frame clones here, not all; method: immunoSEQ multiplex PCR. Among tens of thousands of clones listed, about nine tenths were seen once. The sequences come from CD4+ or CD8+ T cells sorted from blood, collected in a trial of the OX40 agonist ivuxolimab. These TCRs come from an adult with an advanced solid tumor such as melanoma, head and neck, liver or kidney cancer.

The CDR3 region is CASKVGTGTLETEAFF. DNA for the CDR3: TGTGCCAGCAAGGTAGGGACAGGGACCTTGGAGACTGAAGCTTTCTTT. This chain links TRBV2 with TRBJ1-1; 9 bases are a match to TRBD1. Germline lookup yields CDR1 SNHLY and CDR2 FYNNEI. The CDR3 contains 16 residues. Losses at the gene ends were 7 bases for V and 5 bases for J; bases not matched to a gene: 14.

The chain joins TRBV7-3 to TRBJ2-3, with 12 bases matching TRBD2. The CDR3 sequence is 16 residues long. V shed 5 bases, J shed 3 bases, and the junction held 6 bases outside the gene matches. Per germline, CDR1 SGHTA and CDR2 FQGTGA. The CDR3 sequence: CASSPGLAGWTDTQYF. As DNA, the CDR3 is TGTGCCAGCAGCCCCGGACTAGCGGGATGGACAGATACGCAGTATTTT.

CDR3 in amino acids: CASSPLAGGAYEQYF. The CDR3 DNA sequence: TGTGCCAGCAGTCCCCTAGCGGGAGGAGCCTACGAGCAGTACTTC. The gene calls are TRBV27 and TRBJ2-7, with 11 nucleotides matching TRBD2. CDR1 and CDR2 from the germline V gene are MNHEY and SMNVEV (reference sequence). The CDR3 consists of 15 residues. V was pared by 5 bases and J by 2 bases, with 5 bases of the junction left unmatched.

The V and J genes are TRBV7-2 and TRBJ2-5; TRBD2 might be the D (5 bases). The CDR3 spans 19 residues. Germline V gene lookup returns CDR1 SGHTA and CDR2 FQGNSA. Trimming took 3 bases from V and 2 from J, leaving 25 bases between them. CDR3 bases: TGTGCCAGCAGCTTCGGAGGAGCATCTTCCTTCTATTTTCAAGAGACCCAGTACTTC. It is translated as CASSFGGASSFYFQETQYF.